This entry lists 8 T cell receptor beta chains sequenced from one sample in a study of cytotoxic CD8 clonotypes in ibrutinib-treated CLL. Assay: immunoSEQ multiplex PCR; the TCRdb copy retains only in-frame clones and omits some. The table records about 300,000 clones, over 60% of them present only once. The source material was PBMCs, sampled after 36 months of ibrutinib treatment. The origin of the receptors is a human donor with chronic lymphocytic leukemia.

Only one count was recorded for this clone. This rearrangement joins TRBV10-2 to TRBJ1-5; D possibly corresponds to TRBD1 (6 bases). The CDR3 is 17 residues long. Germline V gene sequence: CDR1 WSHSY, CDR2 SAAADI. The V and J ends lost 3 bases and 0 bases respectively, with 15 bases between them. The CDR3 DNA is TGCGCCAGCAGTGACTCTCCGGACAGCCATAGCAATCAGCCCCAGCATTTT. It is translated as CASSDSPDSHSNQPQHF.

The chain carries TRBV5-6 and TRBJ2-1; D possibly matches TRBD1 or TRBD2 (6 bases each). Trimming pared 4 bases from V and 5 bases from J, leaving 19 bases between. The CDR3 totals 16 residues. In germline, CDR1 is SGHDT, CDR2 YYEEEE. The CDR3 loop is CASSVWRGIKHNEQFF. The CDR3 DNA is TGTGCCAGCAGCGTTTGGAGGGGGATTAAACACAATGAGCAGTTCTTC. Full variable domain (missing parts from reference TRBV5-6 and TRBJ2-1): DAGVTQSPTHLIKTRGQQVTLRCSPKSGHDTVSWYQQALGQGPQFIFQYYEEEERQRGNFPDRFSGHQFPNYSSELNVNALLLGDSALYLCASSVWRGIKHNEQFFGPGTRLTVL.

The chain is built from TRBV25-1 and TRBJ1-1; TRBD1 matches 7 bases. V was clipped by 2 bases and J by 3 bases; unmatched bases: 6. The germline V gene has CDR1 MGHDK and CDR2 SYGVNS. The CDR3 is 15 amino acids. The CDR3 loop reads CASSEVYRGDTEAFF. CDR3 nucleotide sequence: TGTGCCAGCAGTGAAGTGTACAGGGGCGACACTGAAGCTTTCTTT. The full variable domain, rest sourced from reference TRBV25-1 and TRBJ1-1, is EADIYQTPRYLVIGTGKKITLECSQTMGHDKMYWYQQDPGMELHLIHYSYGVNSTEKGDLSSESTVSRIRTEHFPLTLESARPSHTSQYLCASSEVYRGDTEAFFGQGTRLTVV.

The chain links TRBV21-1 to TRBJ2-7. TRBV21-1 is classified as a pseudogene. CDR3 length: 9 residues. The CDR3 sequence is CASFYEQYF. The CDR3 bases are TGTGCCAGCTTCTACGAGCAGTACTTC.

This chain uses TRBV4-2 with TRBJ2-7; the D is unclear. The CDR3 covers 14 residues. CDR1 is LGHNA, CDR2 YNFKEQ, per germline. The V end lost 1 base, the J end lost 0 bases, and 7 bases lay between the germline ends. CDR3 amino acids: CASSQAESSYEQYF. The CDR3, as DNA: TGTGCCAGCAGCCAAGCGGAGAGCTCCTACGAGCAGTACTTC.

The sample holds a few counts of this clone. V gene TRBV27 combines with J gene TRBJ2-5; D is perhaps TRBD1 (7 bases). This CDR3 comprises 15 residues. V lost 4 bases and J 5 bases, leaving 17 bases between the germline ends. Germline V CDR1 and CDR2: MNHEY, SMNVEV (reference sequence). CDR3 sequence: CASSWDSTGRETQYF. The CDR3 bases are TGTGCCAGCAGTTGGGACTCGACAGGGCGGGAGACCCAGTACTTC.

The rearrangement links TRBV4-1 to TRBJ2-5; 13 bases match TRBD2. The CDR3 has 17 residues. Per the germline V gene, CDR1 is MGHRA and CDR2 is YSYEKL. V dropped 3 bases and J dropped 1; count of bases not matched to a gene: 5. The CDR3 nucleotides are TGCGCCAGCAGCCAGAGCAGACTAGCGGGAGGCCAAGAGACCCAGTACTTC. The encoded protein is CASSQSRLAGGQETQYF.

The chain carries TRBV28 and TRBJ2-7; D may be TRBD2 (5 bases). V lost 4 bases to trimming and J lost 3 bases, with 13 bases between them. This CDR3 has 14 amino acids. Germline values: CDR1 MDHEN, CDR2 SYDVKM. CDR3 sequence: CASSSPFRGYEQYF. The CDR3 coding sequence is TGTGCCAGCAGTTCGCCCTTTCGGGGCTACGAGCAGTACTTC.